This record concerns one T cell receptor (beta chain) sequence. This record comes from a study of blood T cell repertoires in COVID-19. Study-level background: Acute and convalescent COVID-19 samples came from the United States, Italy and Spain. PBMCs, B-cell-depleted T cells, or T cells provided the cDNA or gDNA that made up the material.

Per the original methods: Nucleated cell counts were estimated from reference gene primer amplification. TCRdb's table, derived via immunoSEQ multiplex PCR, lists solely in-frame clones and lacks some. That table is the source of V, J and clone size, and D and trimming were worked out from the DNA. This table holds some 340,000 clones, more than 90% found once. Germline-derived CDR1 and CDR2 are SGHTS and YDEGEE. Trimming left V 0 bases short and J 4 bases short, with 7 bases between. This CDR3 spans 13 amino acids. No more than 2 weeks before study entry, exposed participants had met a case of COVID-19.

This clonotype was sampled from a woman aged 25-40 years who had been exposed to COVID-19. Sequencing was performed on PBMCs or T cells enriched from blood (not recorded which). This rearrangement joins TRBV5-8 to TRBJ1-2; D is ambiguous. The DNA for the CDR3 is TGTGCCAGCAGCTTGGAGCTAAGCTATGGCTACACCTTC. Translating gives CASSLELSYGYTF.